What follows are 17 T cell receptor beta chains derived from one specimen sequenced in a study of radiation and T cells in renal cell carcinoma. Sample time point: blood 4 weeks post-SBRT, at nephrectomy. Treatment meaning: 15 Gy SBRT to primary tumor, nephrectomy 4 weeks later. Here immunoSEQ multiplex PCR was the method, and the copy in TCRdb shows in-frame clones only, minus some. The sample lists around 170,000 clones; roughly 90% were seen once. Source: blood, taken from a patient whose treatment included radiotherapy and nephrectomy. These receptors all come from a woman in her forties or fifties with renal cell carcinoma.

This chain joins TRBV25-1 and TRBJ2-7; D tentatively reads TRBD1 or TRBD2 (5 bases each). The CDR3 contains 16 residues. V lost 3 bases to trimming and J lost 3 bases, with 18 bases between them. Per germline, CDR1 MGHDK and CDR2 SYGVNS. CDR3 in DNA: TGTGCCAGCAGTGATCCCGGGGCCGGGCTGGACTACGAGCAGTACTTC. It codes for CASSDPGAGLDYEQYF.

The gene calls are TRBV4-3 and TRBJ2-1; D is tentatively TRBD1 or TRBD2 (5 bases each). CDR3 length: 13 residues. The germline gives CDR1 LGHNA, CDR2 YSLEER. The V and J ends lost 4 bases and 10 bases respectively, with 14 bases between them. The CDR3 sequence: CASSLRGTREQFF. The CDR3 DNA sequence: TGCGCCAGCAGCCTGAGAGGGACCCGGGAGCAGTTCTTC.

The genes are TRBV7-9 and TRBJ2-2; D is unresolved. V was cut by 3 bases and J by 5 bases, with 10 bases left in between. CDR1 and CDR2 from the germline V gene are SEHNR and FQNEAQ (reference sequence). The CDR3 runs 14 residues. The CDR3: CASSFDQRTGELFF. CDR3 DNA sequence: TGTGCCAGCAGCTTTGACCAAAGGACCGGGGAGCTGTTTTTT.

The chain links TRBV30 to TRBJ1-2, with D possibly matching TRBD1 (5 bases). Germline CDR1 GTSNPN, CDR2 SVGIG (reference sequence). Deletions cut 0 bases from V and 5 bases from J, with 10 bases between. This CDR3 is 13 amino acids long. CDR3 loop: CAWSVLPGYGYTF. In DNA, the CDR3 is TGTGCCTGGAGTGTACTTCCAGGGTATGGCTACACCTTC.

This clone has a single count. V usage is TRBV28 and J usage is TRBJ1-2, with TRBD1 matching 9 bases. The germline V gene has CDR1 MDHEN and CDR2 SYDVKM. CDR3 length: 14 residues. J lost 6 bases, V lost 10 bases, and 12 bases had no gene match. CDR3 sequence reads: CATHRGQGVDGYTF. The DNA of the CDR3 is TGTGCCACTCACCGGGGACAGGGTGTCGATGGCTACACCTTC.

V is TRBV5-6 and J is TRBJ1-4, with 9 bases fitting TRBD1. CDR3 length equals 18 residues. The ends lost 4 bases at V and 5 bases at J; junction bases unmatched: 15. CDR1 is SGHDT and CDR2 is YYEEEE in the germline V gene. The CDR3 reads CASSRGTGKWIGNEKLFF. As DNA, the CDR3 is TGTGCCAGCAGCCGCGGGACAGGGAAATGGATTGGGAATGAAAAACTGTTTTTT.

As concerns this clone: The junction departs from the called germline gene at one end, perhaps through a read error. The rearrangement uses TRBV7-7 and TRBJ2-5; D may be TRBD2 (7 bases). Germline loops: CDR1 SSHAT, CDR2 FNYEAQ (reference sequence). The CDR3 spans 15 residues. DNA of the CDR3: TGTGCTAGCAGCTTGGGAGGGGGGTACCAAGAGACCCAGTACTTC. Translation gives CASSLGGGYQETQYF.

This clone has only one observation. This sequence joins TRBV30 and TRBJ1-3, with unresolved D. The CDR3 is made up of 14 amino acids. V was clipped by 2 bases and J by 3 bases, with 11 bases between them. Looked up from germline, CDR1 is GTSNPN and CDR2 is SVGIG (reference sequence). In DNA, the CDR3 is TGTGCCTGGAGTTTAAGCGGGGTTGGAAACACCATATATTTT. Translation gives CAWSLSGVGNTIYF.

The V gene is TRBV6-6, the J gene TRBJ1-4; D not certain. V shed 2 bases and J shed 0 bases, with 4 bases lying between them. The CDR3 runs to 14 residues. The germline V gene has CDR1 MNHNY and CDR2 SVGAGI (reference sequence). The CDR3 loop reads CASSYLTTNEKLFF. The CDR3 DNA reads TGTGCCAGCAGTTACCTTACAACTAATGAAAAACTGTTTTTT.

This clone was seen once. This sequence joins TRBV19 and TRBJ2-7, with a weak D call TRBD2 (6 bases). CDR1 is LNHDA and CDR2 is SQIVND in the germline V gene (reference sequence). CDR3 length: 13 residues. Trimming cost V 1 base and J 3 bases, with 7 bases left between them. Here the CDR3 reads CASSIGGDYEQYF. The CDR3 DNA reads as TGTGCCAGTAGTATAGGGGGGGACTACGAGCAGTACTTC.

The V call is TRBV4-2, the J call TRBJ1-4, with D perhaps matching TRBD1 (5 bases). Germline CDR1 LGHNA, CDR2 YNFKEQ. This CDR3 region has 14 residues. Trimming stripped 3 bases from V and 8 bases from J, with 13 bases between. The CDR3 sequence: CASSHDRAGEKLFF. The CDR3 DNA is TGTGCCAGCAGCCACGACAGAGCGGGCGAAAAACTGTTTTTT.

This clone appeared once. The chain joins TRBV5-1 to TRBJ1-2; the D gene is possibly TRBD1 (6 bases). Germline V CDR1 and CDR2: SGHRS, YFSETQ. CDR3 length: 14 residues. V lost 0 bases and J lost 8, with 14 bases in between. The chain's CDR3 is CASSLGDRSKGYTF. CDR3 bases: TGCGCCAGCAGCTTGGGAGACAGGTCGAAAGGCTACACCTTC.

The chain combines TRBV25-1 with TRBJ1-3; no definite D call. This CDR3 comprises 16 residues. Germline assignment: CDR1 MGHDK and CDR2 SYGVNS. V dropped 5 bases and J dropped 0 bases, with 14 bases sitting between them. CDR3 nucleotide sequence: TGTGCCAGCAGTCCATCGTTCGGCTTCTCTGGAAACACCATATATTTT. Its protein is CASSPSFGFSGNTIYF.

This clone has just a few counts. CDR3 nucleotides: TGTGCCTGGAGTGGACAGGTCCGGGGCAATCAGCCCCAGCATTTT. It translates to CAWSGQVRGNQPQHF. V and J are TRBV30 and TRBJ1-5, with a weak D call TRBD1 (6 bases). Germline lookup yields CDR1 GTSNPN and CDR2 SVGIG (reference sequence). Trimming removed 1 base at V and 2 bases at J, with 12 bases between. The CDR3 runs 15 residues.

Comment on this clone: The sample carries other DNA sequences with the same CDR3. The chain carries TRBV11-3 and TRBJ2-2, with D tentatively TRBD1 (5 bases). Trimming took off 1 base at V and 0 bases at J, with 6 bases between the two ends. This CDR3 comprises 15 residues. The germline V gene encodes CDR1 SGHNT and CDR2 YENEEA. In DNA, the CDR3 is TGTGCCAGCAGCTTAGGACAGACGAACACCGGGGAGCTGTTTTTT. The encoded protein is CASSLGQTNTGELFF.

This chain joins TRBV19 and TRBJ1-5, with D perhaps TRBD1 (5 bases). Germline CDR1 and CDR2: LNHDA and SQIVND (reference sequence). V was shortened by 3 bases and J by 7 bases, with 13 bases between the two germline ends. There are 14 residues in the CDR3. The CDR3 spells CASSIGGATQPQHF. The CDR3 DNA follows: TGTGCCAGTAGTATTGGGGGAGCAACCCAGCCCCAGCATTTT. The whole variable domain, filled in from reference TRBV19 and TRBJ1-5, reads DGGITQSPKYLFRKEGQNVTLSCEQNLNHDAMYWYRQDPGQGLRLIYYSQIVNDFQKGDIAEGYSVSREKKESFPLTVTSAQKNPTAFYLCASSIGGATQPQHFGDGTRLSIL.

CDR3: CASSLLGDQPQHF. The CDR3 nucleotides are TGTGCCAGCAGCTTGTTAGGGGATCAGCCCCAGCATTTT. The chain has TRBV5-5 and TRBJ1-5; perhaps TRBD1 as D (5 bases). Trimming left V 1 base short and J 5 bases short, with 7 bases between. The CDR3 runs 13 residues. Germline V CDR1 and CDR2: SGHKS, YYEKEE (reference sequence).